This is a list of T cell receptor beta chains from one sample in a study of T cells after yellow fever vaccination. TCRdb recomputed calls from the 5' RACE reads with MiXCR, one row per CDR3 protein. The repertoire includes about 260,000 distinct CDR3 sequences, about an eighth of them detected once, and roughly 0.5% sits in the top ten. Here the sequenced sample was CD4+ T cells sorted from PBMCs, taken 45 days after the yellow fever booster vaccination. These receptors came from a man aged 25-40 years who received the YFV17D yellow fever vaccine. The CDR3 runs from the conserved cysteine through the conserved F or W. Fields, in order: J gene, V gene, clone size, D gene, CDR3 protein, CDR3 DNA. A D gene is named only where the DNA matches it firmly. Rows may omit the clone size; those that give it use once, few, many or a size class.

TRBJ2-5	TRBV14	few	-	CASSQGPDLLETQYF	TGTGCCAGCAGCCAAGGACCGGACCTTCTGGAGACCCAGTACTTC
TRBJ2-7	TRBV3-1	few	-	CASSQAGSSYEQYF	TGTGCCAGCAGCCAGGCCGGTAGCTCCTACGAGCAGTACTTC
TRBJ2-1	TRBV12-3/TRBV12-4	few	TRBD2	CASSLSSGGVNEQFF	TGTGCCAGCAGTTTGAGTAGCGGGGGGGTCAATGAGCAGTTCTTC
TRBJ2-3	TRBV12-3/TRBV12-4	many	-	CASTDTPGPDTQYF	TGTGCCAGCACTGACACCCCCGGCCCAGATACGCAGTATTTT
TRBJ2-5	TRBV5-4	-	TRBD2	CASSIPGLAQETQYF	TGTGCCAGCAGCATACCGGGACTAGCTCAAGAGACCCAGTACTTC
TRBJ2-7	TRBV6-1	few	TRBD2	CASSRTSTSYEQYF	TGTGCCAGCAGTCGGACTAGCACCTCCTACGAGCAGTACTTC
TRBJ2-7	TRBV7-2	-	-	CASSFLAGEQYF	TGTGCCAGCAGCTTTTTGGCGGGCGAGCAGTACTTC
TRBJ2-5	TRBV6-6	-	-	CASSRTEGTQYF	TGTGCCAGCAGTCGGACAGAGGGGACCCAGTACTTC
TRBJ1-1	TRBV19	-	TRBD1	CASKIGGMNTEAFF	TGTGCCAGTAAAATAGGGGGCATGAACACTGAAGCTTTCTTT
TRBJ2-3	TRBV7-9	few	-	CASSFNWDTQYF	TGTGCCAGCAGCTTTAACTGGGATACGCAGTATTTT
TRBJ1-1	TRBV9	-	-	CASSVLGAAGRTEAFF	TGTGCCAGCAGCGTATTAGGAGCGGCGGGAAGGACTGAAGCTTTCTTT
TRBJ2-7	TRBV6-9	-	TRBD2	CASSYPAGTRPYEQYF	TGTGCCAGCAGTTATCCCGCCGGGACTAGACCCTACGAGCAGTACTTC
TRBJ1-2	TRBV20-1	-	-	CSARNGTNYGYTF	TGCAGTGCTAGAAACGGGACTAACTATGGCTACACCTTC
TRBJ2-1	TRBV18	few	-	CASSPLGTAYNEQFF	TGTGCCAGCTCACCACTAGGAACGGCGTACAATGAGCAGTTCTTC
TRBJ2-7	TRBV7-2	few	-	CASSLGGGGNYEQYF	TGTGCCAGCAGCTTAGGAGGAGGGGGAAACTACGAGCAGTACTTC
TRBJ2-7	TRBV6-2/TRBV6-3	few	-	CASSSDNPSYEQYF	TGTGCCAGCAGCTCGGACAACCCTTCCTACGAGCAGTACTTC
TRBJ2-1	TRBV7-9	-	-	CASSSLSVEQFF	TGTGCCAGCAGCTCCCTTTCGGTTGAGCAGTTCTTC
TRBJ2-1	TRBV20-1	few	TRBD2	CSARDPGLVNEQFF	TGCAGTGCTAGAGACCCGGGACTAGTCAATGAGCAGTTCTTC
TRBJ2-3	TRBV20-1	many	-	CSAGGGPQADTQYF	TGCAGTGCGGGGGGGGGGCCCCAAGCAGATACGCAGTATTTT
TRBJ2-5	TRBV28	-	TRBD1	CASSSPTDRGRKETQYF	TGTGCCAGCAGTTCCCCCACGGACAGGGGGCGGAAAGAGACCCAGTACTTC
TRBJ2-2	TRBV12-3/TRBV12-4	few	-	CASSWVAGAGGELFF	TGTGCCAGCAGTTGGGTCGCGGGGGCGGGGGGGGAGCTGTTTTTT
TRBJ2-5	TRBV14	-	-	CASSQGWAGIETQYF	TGTGCCAGCAGCCAAGGTTGGGCAGGGATCGAGACCCAGTACTTC
TRBJ2-7	TRBV12-3/TRBV12-4	-	-	CASSLDTVEQYF	TGTGCCAGCAGCCTAGACACCGTCGAGCAGTACTTC
TRBJ2-1	TRBV7-9	-	TRBD2	CASSEKVAGGTYNEQFF	TGTGCCAGCAGCGAGAAGGTAGCGGGAGGCACCTACAATGAGCAGTTCTTC
TRBJ2-1	TRBV5-1	few	TRBD2	CASSYIAGGPGEQFF	TGCGCCAGCAGCTACATAGCGGGAGGGCCTGGCGAGCAGTTCTTC
TRBJ2-1	TRBV20-1	-	TRBD2	CSASRPSGSTVEQFF	TGCAGTGCCTCACGCCCTAGCGGGAGCACGGTGGAGCAGTTCTTC